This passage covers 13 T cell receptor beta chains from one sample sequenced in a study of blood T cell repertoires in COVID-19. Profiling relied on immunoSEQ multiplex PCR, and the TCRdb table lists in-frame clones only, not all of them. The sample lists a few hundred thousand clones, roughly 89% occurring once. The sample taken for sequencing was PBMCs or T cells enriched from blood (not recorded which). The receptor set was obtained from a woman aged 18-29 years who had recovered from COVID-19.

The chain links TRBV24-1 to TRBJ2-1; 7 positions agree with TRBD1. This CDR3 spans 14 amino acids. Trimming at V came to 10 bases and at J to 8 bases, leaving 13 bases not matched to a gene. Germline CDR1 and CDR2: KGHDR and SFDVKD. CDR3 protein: CATEGDDRADEQFF. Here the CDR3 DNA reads TGTGCCACTGAGGGGGATGACAGGGCCGATGAGCAGTTCTTC.

CDR3 sequence: CASSIEGGYGYTF. CDR3 coding DNA: TGTGCCAGTAGTATAGAAGGGGGCTATGGCTACACCTTC. V usage is TRBV19 and J usage is TRBJ1-2; a possible D gene is TRBD1 (6 bases). The CDR3 loop spans 13 amino acids. V lost 0 bases and J lost 4, with 6 bases in between. Germline CDR1 reads LNHDA; CDR2 reads SQIVND (reference sequence).

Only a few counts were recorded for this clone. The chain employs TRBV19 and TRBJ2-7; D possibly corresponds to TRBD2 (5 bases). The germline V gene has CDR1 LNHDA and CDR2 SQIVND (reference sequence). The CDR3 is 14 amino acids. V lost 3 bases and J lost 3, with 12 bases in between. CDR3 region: CASSILPGFYEQYF. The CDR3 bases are TGTGCCAGTAGTATCCTTCCGGGATTCTACGAGCAGTACTTC.

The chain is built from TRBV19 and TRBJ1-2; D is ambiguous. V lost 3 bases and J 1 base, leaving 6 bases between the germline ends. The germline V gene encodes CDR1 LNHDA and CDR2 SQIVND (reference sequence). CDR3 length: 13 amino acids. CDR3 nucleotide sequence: TGTGCCAGTAGTATCCAGGTTAACTATGGCTACACCTTC. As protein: CASSIQVNYGYTF.

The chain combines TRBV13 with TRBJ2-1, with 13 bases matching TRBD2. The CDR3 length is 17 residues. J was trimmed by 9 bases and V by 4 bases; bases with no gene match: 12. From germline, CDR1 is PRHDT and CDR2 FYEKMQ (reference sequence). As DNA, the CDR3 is TGTGCCAGCAGCTCTTCCGGGACTAGCGGGAATGGCGGTGAGCAGTTCTTC. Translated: CASSSSGTSGNGGEQFF.

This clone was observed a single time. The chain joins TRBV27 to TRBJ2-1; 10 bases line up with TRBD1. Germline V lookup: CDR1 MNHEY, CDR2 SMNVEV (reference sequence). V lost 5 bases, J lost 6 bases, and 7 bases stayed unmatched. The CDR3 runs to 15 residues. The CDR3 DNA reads TGTGCCAGCAGTAGGGGACAGGGGTTTTTCAATGAGCAGTTCTTC. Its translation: CASSRGQGFFNEQFF.

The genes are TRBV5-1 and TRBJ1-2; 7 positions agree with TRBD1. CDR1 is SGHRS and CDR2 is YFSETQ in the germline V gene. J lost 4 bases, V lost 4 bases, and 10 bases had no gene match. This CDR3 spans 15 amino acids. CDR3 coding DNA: TGCGCCAGCAGCCCGAATCGACAGGGCATCTATGGCTACACCTTC. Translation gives CASSPNRQGIYGYTF.

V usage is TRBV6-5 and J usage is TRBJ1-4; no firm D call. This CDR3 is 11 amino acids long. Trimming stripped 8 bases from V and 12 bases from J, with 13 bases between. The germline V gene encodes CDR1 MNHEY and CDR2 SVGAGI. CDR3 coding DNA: TGTGCCAGCTCAGGTGGGCAGGAACTGTTTTTT. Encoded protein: CASSGGQELFF.

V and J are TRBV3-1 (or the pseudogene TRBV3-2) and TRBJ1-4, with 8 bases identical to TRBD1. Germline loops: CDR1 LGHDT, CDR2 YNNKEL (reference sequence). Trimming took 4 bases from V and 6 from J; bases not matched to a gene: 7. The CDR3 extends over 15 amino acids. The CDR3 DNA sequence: TGTGCCAGCAGCCGCCGGCGGACAGGGTATGAAAAACTGTTTTTT. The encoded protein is CASSRRRTGYEKLFF.

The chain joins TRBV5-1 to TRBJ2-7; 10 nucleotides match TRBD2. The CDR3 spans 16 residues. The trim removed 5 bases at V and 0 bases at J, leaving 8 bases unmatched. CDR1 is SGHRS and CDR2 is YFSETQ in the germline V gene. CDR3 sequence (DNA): TGCGCCAGCAGATCGGGCGGGACTAGCGCCTCCTACGAGCAGTACTTC. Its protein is CASRSGGTSASYEQYF.

CDR3 loop: CASSLTGTGEEGYTF. In nucleotides, the CDR3 is TGCGCCAGCAGCTTGACCGGGACAGGGGAGGAGGGCTACACCTTC. The chain has TRBV5-1 and TRBJ1-2; 10 bases fit TRBD1. The junction had 8 bases not matched to a gene; V was cut back by 1 base and J by 8 bases. Germline V gene lookup returns CDR1 SGHRS and CDR2 YFSETQ. This CDR3 has 15 amino acids.

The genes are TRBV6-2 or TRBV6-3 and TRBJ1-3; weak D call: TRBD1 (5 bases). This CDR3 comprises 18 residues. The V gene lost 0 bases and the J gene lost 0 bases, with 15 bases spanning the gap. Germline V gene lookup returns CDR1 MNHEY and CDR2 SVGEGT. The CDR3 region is CASSYSPGHDSSGNTIYF. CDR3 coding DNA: TGTGCCAGCAGTTACTCGCCCGGACACGACAGCTCTGGAAACACCATATATTTT.

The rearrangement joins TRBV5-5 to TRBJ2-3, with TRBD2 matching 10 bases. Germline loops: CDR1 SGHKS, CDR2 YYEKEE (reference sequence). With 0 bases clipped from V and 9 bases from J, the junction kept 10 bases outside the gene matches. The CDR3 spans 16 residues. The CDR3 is CASSLVGTSDAETQYF. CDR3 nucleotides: TGTGCCAGCAGCTTGGTGGGGACTAGCGATGCGGAAACGCAGTATTTT.